The rows below give T cell receptor beta chains drawn from one sample of a study of T cell repertoires in aging, cancer and after chemotherapy. One entry per CDR3 protein, called by TCRdb with MiXCR from the multiplex PCR reads. The sample yields more than 10,000 distinct CDR3 sequences, about 31% seen once. Sequencing was done on a sample of blood. The receptor set was obtained from a human donor in good health. The donor label of this sample is uncertain. Each CDR3 is given with its conserved first and last residue. Each record gives: CDR3 DNA, CDR3 protein, D gene, clone size, V gene, J gene. A D gene is named only where the DNA matches it firmly. Clone size, where shown, is once, few, many, or a class for clones that have expanded.

TGTGCCAGCAGCCCGTTCGGCCCCGGGGAGCTGTTTTTT	CASSPFGPGELFF	-	-	TRBV7-2	TRBJ2-2
TGCAGTGCTAGGGGAAGTGGGGGCGCTGAAGCTTTCTTT	CSARGSGGAEAFF	-	-	TRBV20-1	TRBJ1-1
TGTGCCAGCAGCTTCGGACAGAACCTATATGGCTACACCTTC	CASSFGQNLYGYTF	-	-	TRBV11-1	TRBJ1-2
TGTGCCAGTGCGTCGGGTGCAGATATTAACTATGGCTACACCTTC	CASASGADINYGYTF	-	-	TRBV19	TRBJ1-2
TGCGCCAGCAGTCGGACTTCTAGCGGGGGGACCAATGAGCAGTTCTTC	CASSRTSSGGTNEQFF	TRBD2	once	TRBV10-1	TRBJ2-1
TGTGCCATCGACAGACTCTATGGCTACACCTTC	CAIDRLYGYTF	-	medium-sized	TRBV6-1	TRBJ1-2
TGTGCCAGTAGTATTGTGGGGACAGGGGCCTACGAGCAGTACTTC	CASSIVGTGAYEQYF	TRBD1	medium-sized	TRBV19	TRBJ2-7
TGTGCCACCAGCAGAGTGGGCGGCTATGGCTACACCTTC	CATSRVGGYGYTF	-	medium-sized	TRBV15	TRBJ1-2
TGTGCCAGCAGTCCCCCGGGAGCGTCCGACGAGCAGTACTTC	CASSPPGASDEQYF	-	-	TRBV6-6	TRBJ2-7
TGTGCCAGCAAAAGCGAGTCTTCAGGGGTTCGTGAAAAACTGTTTTTT	CASKSESSGVREKLFF	-	few	TRBV12-3/TRBV12-4	TRBJ1-4
TGCGCCAGCAGCCAAGAACAGGGGGGTTATAATTCACCCCTCCACTTT	CASSQEQGGYNSPLHF	TRBD1	-	TRBV4-3	TRBJ1-6
TGTGCCAGTAGCGATGAGGGGGCAGATGAAAAACTGTTTTTT	CASSDEGADEKLFF	TRBD1	-	TRBV19	TRBJ1-4
TGTGCCACCAGCAGAGATGGAGATACGCAGTATTTT	CATSRDGDTQYF	-	medium-sized	TRBV15	TRBJ2-3
TGTGCCAGCAGTCGACGACCCGGCGGTTACGAGCAGTACTTC	CASSRRPGGYEQYF	-	few	TRBV27	TRBJ2-7
TGCGCCAGCAGCTCTACAATACAGGGACTGAACACTGAAGCTTTCTTT	CASSSTIQGLNTEAFF	-	once	TRBV5-5	TRBJ1-1
TGTGCCAGCAGCTCCACCAGTGGGGTCACTGAAGCTTTCTTT	CASSSTSGVTEAFF	-	-	TRBV7-6	TRBJ1-1
TGCAGCGTGGGACTAGCGGGGTCTCCTGGGGCCAACGTCCTGACTTTC	CSVGLAGSPGANVLTF	TRBD2	medium-sized	TRBV29-1	TRBJ2-6
TGTGCCAGCAGTTACGGACTAGGGGAGTACAATGAGCAGTTCTTC	CASSYGLGEYNEQFF	TRBD2	-	TRBV6-2/TRBV6-3	TRBJ2-1
TGTGCCAGCTCACCAGGGAGAGTTAGCAATCAGCCCCAGCATTTT	CASSPGRVSNQPQHF	-	few	TRBV18	TRBJ1-5
TGTGCCAGCAGCGACAGGGGGAGGTCAAATGAGCAGTTCTTC	CASSDRGRSNEQFF	TRBD1	medium-sized	TRBV5-4	TRBJ2-1
TGTGCCAGCAGCTTAGGGCGGCCTGGGGCCAACGTCCTGACTTTC	CASSLGRPGANVLTF	-	medium-sized	TRBV5-5	TRBJ2-6
TGTGCCAGCTCACCAGGACAGGGGGCGGGAAATGAGCAGTTCTTC	CASSPGQGAGNEQFF	TRBD1	few	TRBV18	TRBJ2-1
TGTGCCAGCAGCCCACGCGGGACAGGGGGCCACGAGCAGTACTTC	CASSPRGTGGHEQYF	TRBD1	-	TRBV5-4	TRBJ2-7
TGTGCCAGCAGTGCCCCAGAGGTAGCGGGGGGAGATACGCAGTATTTT	CASSAPEVAGGDTQYF	TRBD2	-	TRBV6-1	TRBJ2-3
TGCAGTGCTAGCGTCAAACCCGGCGACCAGCCCCAGCATTTT	CSASVKPGDQPQHF	-	few	TRBV20-1	TRBJ1-5
TGTGCCAGCAGGAGCCAGGGGGCCCGTACAGATACGCAGTATTTT	CASRSQGARTDTQYF	TRBD1	-	TRBV6-5	TRBJ2-3
TGTGCCAGTAGTATATTTCCCAGCTCCTACAATGAGCAGTTCTTC	CASSIFPSSYNEQFF	-	-	TRBV19	TRBJ2-1
TGTGCCACCAGCAGCGGGACAGGGGGGAATAGCAATCAGCCCCAGCATTTT	CATSSGTGGNSNQPQHF	TRBD1	-	TRBV15	TRBJ1-5
TGTGCCAGCAGGCTGGACAGGGATAATTCACCCCTCCACTTT	CASRLDRDNSPLHF	TRBD1	once	TRBV11-2	TRBJ1-6
TGCGCCAGCAGCTTGGCGCTAGCGGGCGACCCAGATACGCAGTATTTT	CASSLALAGDPDTQYF	TRBD2	-	TRBV5-1	TRBJ2-3
TGTGCCAGCAGTCAAGGGCGGCACACCCTGAACAATGAGCAGTTCTTC	CASSQGRHTLNNEQFF	-	medium-sized	TRBV6-1	TRBJ2-1
TGTGCCAGCAGTTACGGTGACCATAAAAAACTGTTTTTT	CASSYGDHKKLFF	-	-	TRBV6-4	TRBJ1-4
TGTGCCAGTAGTGCGGGGTCTGATTACGAGCAGTACTTC	CASSAGSDYEQYF	-	few	TRBV19	TRBJ2-7
TGTGCCTGGAGTGTAGGGGACACTGAAGCTTTCTTT	CAWSVGDTEAFF	-	-	TRBV30	TRBJ1-1
TGTGCCAGCAGCGTCGGGAGGGAGATAGATACGCAGTATTTT	CASSVGREIDTQYF	TRBD2	-	TRBV11-1	TRBJ2-3
TGTGCCACCAGCCCGGACAGGGGCCCCTACGAGCAGTACTTC	CATSPDRGPYEQYF	TRBD1	-	TRBV15	TRBJ2-7
TGTGCCTGGGACAGGTACTCCACAGATACGCAGTATTTT	CAWDRYSTDTQYF	-	medium-sized	TRBV30	TRBJ2-3
TGTGCCAGCAGTACTCTTAGCGGGAGGCTCTCCTACGAGCAGTACTTC	CASSTLSGRLSYEQYF	TRBD2	few	TRBV6-1	TRBJ2-7
TGTGCCAGCAGCGATGAACAGGGGTATGGCTACACCTTC	CASSDEQGYGYTF	TRBD1	-	TRBV5-4	TRBJ1-2
TGTGCCACCCGCCCGAGTGGGGCCCAAGAGACCCAGTACTTC	CATRPSGAQETQYF	-	-	TRBV24-1	TRBJ2-5
TGTGCCAGTCTTGGACAGGGGAAAGCAGCTTTCTTT	CASLGQGKAAFF	TRBD1	medium-sized	TRBV19	TRBJ1-1
TGCGCCAGCAGTGAGACCCCATGCGGGAGGGAGCAGTTCTTC	CASSETPCGREQFF	TRBD2	few	TRBV10-1	TRBJ2-1
TGTGCCAGCAGTCCGAGGACAGGTGAAGCTTTCTTT	CASSPRTGEAFF	TRBD1	few	TRBV27	TRBJ1-1
TGTGCCAGCAGCTCGAGGCTAGCGGGACTTTACGAGCAGTACTTC	CASSSRLAGLYEQYF	TRBD2	-	TRBV5-6	TRBJ2-7
TGTGCCAGCAGCTTCAAGGGACAAAGAGACGAGCAGTACTTC	CASSFKGQRDEQYF	-	-	TRBV5-4	TRBJ2-7